This T cell receptor (beta chain) was sequenced for a study of blood T cells in healthy people across ages. A second PCR of roughly 7 to 11 cycles used a sample-barcoded 5' primer and a J-beta primer mix. TCRdb called the 5' RACE reads again in MiXCR, with one record for every CDR3 protein. The repertoire holds roughly 1.9 million distinct CDR3 sequences, with approximately 39% as singletons. V was trimmed by 5 bases and J by 0 bases, leaving 10 bases between them. This CDR3 region has 14 residues. The receptor comes from a human donor in good health. The rearrangement joins TRBV12-3 or TRBV12-4 to TRBJ2-5; D not certain. The material sequenced was blood. CDR3 region: CASSPPRNQETQYF. DNA for the CDR3: TGTGCCAGCAGTCCTCCGCGGAACCAAGAGACCCAGTACTTC.